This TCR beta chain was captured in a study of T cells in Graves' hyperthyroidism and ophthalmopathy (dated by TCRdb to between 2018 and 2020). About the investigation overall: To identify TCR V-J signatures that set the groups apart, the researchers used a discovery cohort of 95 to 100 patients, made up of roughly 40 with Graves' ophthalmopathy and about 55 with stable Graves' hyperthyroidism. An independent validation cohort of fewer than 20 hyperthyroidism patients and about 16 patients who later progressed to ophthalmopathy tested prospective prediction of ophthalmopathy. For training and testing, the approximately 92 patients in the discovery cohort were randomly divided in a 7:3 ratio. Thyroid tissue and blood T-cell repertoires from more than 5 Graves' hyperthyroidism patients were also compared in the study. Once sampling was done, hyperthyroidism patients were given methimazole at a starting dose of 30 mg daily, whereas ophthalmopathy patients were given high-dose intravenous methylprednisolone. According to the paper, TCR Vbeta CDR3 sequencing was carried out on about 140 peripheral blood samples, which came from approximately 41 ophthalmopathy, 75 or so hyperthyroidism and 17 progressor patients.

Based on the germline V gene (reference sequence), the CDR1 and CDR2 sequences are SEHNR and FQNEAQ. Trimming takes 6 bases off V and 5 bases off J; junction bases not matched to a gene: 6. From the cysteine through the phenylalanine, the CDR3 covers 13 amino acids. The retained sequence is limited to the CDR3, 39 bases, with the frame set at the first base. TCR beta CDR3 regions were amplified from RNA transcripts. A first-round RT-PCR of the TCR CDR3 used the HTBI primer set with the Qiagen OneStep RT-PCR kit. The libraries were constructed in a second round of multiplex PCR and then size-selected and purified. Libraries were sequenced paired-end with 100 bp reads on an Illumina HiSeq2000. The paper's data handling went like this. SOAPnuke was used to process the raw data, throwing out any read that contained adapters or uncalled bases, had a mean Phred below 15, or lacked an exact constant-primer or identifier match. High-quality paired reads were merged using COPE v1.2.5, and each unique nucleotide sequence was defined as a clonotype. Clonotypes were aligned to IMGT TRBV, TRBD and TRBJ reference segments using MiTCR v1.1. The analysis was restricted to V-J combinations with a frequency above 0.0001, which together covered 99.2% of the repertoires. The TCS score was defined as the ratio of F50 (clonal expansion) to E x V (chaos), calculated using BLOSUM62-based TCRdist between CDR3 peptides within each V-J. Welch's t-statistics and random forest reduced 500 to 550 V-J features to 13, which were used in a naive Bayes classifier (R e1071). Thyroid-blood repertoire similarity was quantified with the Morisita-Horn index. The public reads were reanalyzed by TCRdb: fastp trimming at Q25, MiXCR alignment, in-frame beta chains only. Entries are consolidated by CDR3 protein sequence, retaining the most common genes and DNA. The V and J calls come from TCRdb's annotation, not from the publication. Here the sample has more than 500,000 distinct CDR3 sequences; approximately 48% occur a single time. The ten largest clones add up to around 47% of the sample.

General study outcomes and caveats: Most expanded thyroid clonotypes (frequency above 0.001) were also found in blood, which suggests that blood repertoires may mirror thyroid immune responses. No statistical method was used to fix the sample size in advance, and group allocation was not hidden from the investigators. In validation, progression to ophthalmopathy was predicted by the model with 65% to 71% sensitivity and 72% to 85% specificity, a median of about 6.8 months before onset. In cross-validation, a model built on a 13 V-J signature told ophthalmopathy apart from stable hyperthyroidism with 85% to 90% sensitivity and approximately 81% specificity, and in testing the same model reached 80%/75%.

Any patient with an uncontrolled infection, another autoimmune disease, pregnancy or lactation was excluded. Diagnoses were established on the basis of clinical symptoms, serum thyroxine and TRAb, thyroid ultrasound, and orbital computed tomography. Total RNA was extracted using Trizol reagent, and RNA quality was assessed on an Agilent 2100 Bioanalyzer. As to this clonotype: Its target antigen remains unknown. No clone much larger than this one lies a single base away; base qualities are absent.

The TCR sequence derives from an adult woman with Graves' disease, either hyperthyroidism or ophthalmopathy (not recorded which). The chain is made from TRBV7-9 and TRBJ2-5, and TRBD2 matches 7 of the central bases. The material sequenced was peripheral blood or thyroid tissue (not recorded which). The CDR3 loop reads CASRAGEGETQYF. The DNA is TGTGCCAGCAGGGCGGGAGAGGGGGAGACCCAGTACTTC.